Listed below are T cell receptor beta chains from one sample, sequenced in a study of T cell responses to AZD1222 COVID-19 vaccine. Here immunoSEQ multiplex PCR was the method, and the copy in TCRdb shows in-frame clones only, minus some. The sample shows 85,000 to 95,000 clones, nearly 90% of them seen only once. The specimen was peripheral blood, collected on day 0 of AZD1222 vaccination. These receptors were taken from an adult in good health. Each CDR3 is given without its conserved first and last residue. Clone size is not always given. Where it is, it says once, few, many or a class for expanded clones.

>TRBV5-6|-|12|TRBJ1-2
ASSHSGGLYGYT
>TRBV2|-|12|TRBJ2-3
ATSWQGTPDTQY
>TRBV4-1|-|14|TRBJ1-6
ASSQVRNSYNSPLH
>TRBV30|-|10|TRBJ1-2
ASPGVLYGYT
>TRBV7-9|-|13|TRBJ2-3
ASSLEGPNTDTQY
>TRBV7-2|many|14|TRBJ1-2
ASSAAQGSISYGYT
>TRBV10-1|-|13|TRBJ2-2
ASRLGGKLPGELF
>TRBV9|-|12|TRBJ1-2
ASSAGEGAYGYT
>TRBV28|-|13|TRBJ2-3
ASSPGTGDTDTQY
>TRBV7-9|-|13|TRBJ2-5
ASSLGTSGRETQY
>TRBV6-2/TRBV6-3|-|15|TRBJ2-1
ASSYVASGSPYNEQF
>TRBV11-2|-|13|TRBJ1-1
ASSSETGMNTEAF
>TRBV19|-|17|TRBJ1-1
ASSINKGWGVRQNTEAF
>TRBV29-1|once|10|TRBJ1-4
SVIATNEKLF
>TRBV4-3|-|11|TRBJ1-2
ASSQEAGRGYT
>TRBV6-2/TRBV6-3|-|12|TRBJ1-1
ASSRPVWNTEAF
>TRBV5-6|-|12|TRBJ2-7
ASRPGLAGTREY
>TRBV28|-|11|TRBJ2-4
ASSRTGRNIQY
>TRBV4-1|once|14|TRBJ1-6
ASVQTSSSYNSPLH
>TRBV10-3|few|12|TRBJ2-3
AISLDGDTDTQY
>TRBV5-1|-|11|TRBJ2-5
ASSSAYKETQY
>TRBV4-3|-|13|TRBJ1-2
ASSSRLRTNYGYT
>TRBV12-3/TRBV12-4|-|10|TRBJ1-2
ASSGPGGGYT
>TRBV27|-|12|TRBJ1-2
ASSLGQETGGYT
>TRBV2|-|17|TRBJ1-4
ASSGVILVGGPTNEKLF
>TRBV10-3|-|10|TRBJ2-7
AISERTYEQY
>TRBV7-2|-|12|TRBJ1-2
ASSTGAGNYGYT
>TRBV18|-|13|TRBJ2-7
ASSPRGEWAEEQY
>TRBV4-2|-|15|TRBJ2-7
ASSQDRSGTGGYEQY
>TRBV6-5|-|12|TRBJ1-1
ASESTGLGTEAF
>TRBV29-1|-|12|TRBJ2-7
SVGVPGVRDEQY
>TRBV9|-|12|TRBJ1-2
ASRGDRVPYGYT
>TRBV7-9|-|13|TRBJ1-2
ASSLAANSGGGYT
>TRBV9|-|17|TRBJ2-1
ASSPSSGGLKSSYNEQF
>TRBV5-6|-|14|TRBJ1-2
ASSWGQADVGYGYT
>TRBV5-4|-|11|TRBJ1-6
ASSLPGHSPLH
>TRBV10-3|-|15|TRBJ1-2
AISSGQGELERYGYT
>TRBV5-8|few|12|TRBJ2-7
ASSLGPTEYEQY
>TRBV9|-|12|TRBJ1-1
ASSVKGEETEAF
>TRBV25-1|-|14|TRBJ2-1
ASSEFGQGILNEQF
>TRBV3-1/TRBV3-2|-|10|TRBJ1-4
ATSGLNEKLF